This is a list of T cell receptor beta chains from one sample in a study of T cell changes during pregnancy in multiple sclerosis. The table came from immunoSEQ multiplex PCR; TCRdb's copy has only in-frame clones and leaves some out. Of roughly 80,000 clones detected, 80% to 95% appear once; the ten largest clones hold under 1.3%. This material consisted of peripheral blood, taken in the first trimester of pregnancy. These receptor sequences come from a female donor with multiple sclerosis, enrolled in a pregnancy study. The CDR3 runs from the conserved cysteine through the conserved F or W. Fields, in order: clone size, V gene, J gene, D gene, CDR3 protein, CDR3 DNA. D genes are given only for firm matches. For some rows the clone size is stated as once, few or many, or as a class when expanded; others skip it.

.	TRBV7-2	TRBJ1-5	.	CASSYGQTSNQPQHF	TGTGCCAGCAGCTATGGACAGACCAGCAATCAGCCCCAGCATTTT
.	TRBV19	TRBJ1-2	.	CASSIVGSTGLNYGYTF	TGTGCCAGTAGTATAGTAGGGTCGACAGGCCTCAACTATGGCTACACCTTC
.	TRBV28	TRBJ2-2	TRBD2	CASGTSGSGTGELFF	TGTGCCAGCGGAACTAGCGGGAGTGGCACCGGGGAGCTGTTTTTT
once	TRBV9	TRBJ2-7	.	CASSVDESSSYEQYF	TGTGCCAGCAGCGTAGACGAGTCTAGCTCCTACGAGCAGTACTTC
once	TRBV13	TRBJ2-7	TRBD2	CASSLTTSDSYEQYF	TGTGCCAGCAGCTTAACGACTAGCGATTCCTACGAGCAGTACTTC
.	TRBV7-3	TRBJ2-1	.	CASSPPGLSYNEQFF	TGTGCCAGCAGCCCACCGGGACTGAGCTACAATGAGCAGTTCTTC
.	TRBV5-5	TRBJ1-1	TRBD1	CASSLRGQGITEAFF	TGTGCCAGCAGTCTACGGGGACAGGGTATCACTGAAGCTTTCTTT
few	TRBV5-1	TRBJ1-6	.	CASHTTGPNSPLHF	TGCGCCAGCCATACCACGGGTCCTAATTCACCCCTCCACTTT
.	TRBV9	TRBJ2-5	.	CASSALSGGRETQYF	TGTGCCAGCAGCGCTCTATCGGGGGGCAGAGAGACCCAGTACTTC
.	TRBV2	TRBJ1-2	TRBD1	CASCRDRGNYGYTF	TGTGCCAGCTGTCGGGACAGGGGTAACTATGGCTACACCTTC
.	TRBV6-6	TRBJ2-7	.	CASNLDRGSYEQYF	TGTGCCAGCAACCTGGACCGGGGGTCCTACGAGCAGTACTTC
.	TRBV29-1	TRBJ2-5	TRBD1	CSVGERGQFQETQYF	TGCAGCGTTGGAGAAAGGGGACAGTTCCAAGAGACCCAGTACTTC
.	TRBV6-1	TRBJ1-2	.	CASTISGQGGYGYTF	TGTGCCAGCACCATAAGTGGGCAGGGTGGCTATGGCTACACCTTC
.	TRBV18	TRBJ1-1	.	CASSQAGGTEAFF	TGTGCCAGCTCACAGGCAGGTGGGACTGAAGCTTTCTTT
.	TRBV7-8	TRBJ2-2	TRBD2	CASSLDRPGGTWTGELFF	TGTGCCAGCAGCTTAGATCGGCCGGGAGGGACGTGGACCGGGGAGCTGTTTTTT
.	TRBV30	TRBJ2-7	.	CAWNAGGKHEQYF	TGTGCCTGGAATGCGGGCGGTAAGCACGAGCAGTACTTC
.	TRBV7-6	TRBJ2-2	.	CASSLPTGGGSHTGELFF	TGTGCCAGCAGCTTACCGACAGGAGGGGGCTCTCATACCGGGGAGCTGTTTTTT
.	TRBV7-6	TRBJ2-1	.	CASSLANPGNEQFF	TGTGCCAGCAGCTTAGCGAACCCCGGCAATGAGCAGTTCTTC
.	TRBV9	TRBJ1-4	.	CASSALGQQVEKLFF	TGTGCCAGCAGCGCCCTTGGACAGCAAGTTGAAAAACTGTTTTTT
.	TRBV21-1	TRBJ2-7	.	CASSRSGKFYEQYF	TGTGCCAGCAGCAGGTCAGGGAAGTTCTACGAGCAGTACTTC
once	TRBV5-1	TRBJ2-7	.	CASSLRATGTVSEQYF	TGCGCCAGCAGCTTGAGAGCCACAGGGACGGTCTCCGAGCAGTACTTC
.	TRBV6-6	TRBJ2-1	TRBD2	CASRPGGASDYNEQFF	TGTGCCAGCAGACCCGGGGGGGCCTCGGACTACAATGAGCAGTTCTTC
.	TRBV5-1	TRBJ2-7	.	CASSLAFGTGEQYF	TGCGCCAGCAGCTTGGCCTTTGGCACGGGCGAGCAGTACTTC
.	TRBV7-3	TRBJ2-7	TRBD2	CASSSGLAGDEQYF	TGTGCCAGCAGCTCCGGACTAGCGGGGGATGAGCAGTACTTC
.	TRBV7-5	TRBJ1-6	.	CVRSSVVNSPLHF	TGTGTCAGAAGCTCAGTGGTCAATTCACCCCTCCACTTT
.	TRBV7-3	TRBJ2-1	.	CASSRDTYNEQFF	TGTGCCAGCAGCAGGGACACGTACAATGAGCAGTTCTTC
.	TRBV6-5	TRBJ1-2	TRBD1	CASSTGDYGYTF	TGTGCCAGCAGTACAGGGGACTATGGCTACACCTTC
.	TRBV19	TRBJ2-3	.	CASSNPRGSADTQYF	TGTGCCAGTAGTAACCCTCGGGGTAGTGCAGATACGCAGTATTTT
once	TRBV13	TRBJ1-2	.	CASSLVAEPNGYTF	TGTGCCAGCAGCTTAGTTGCGGAGCCAAATGGCTACACCTTC
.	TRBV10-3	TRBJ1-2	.	CAISPMRPDNYGYTF	TGTGCCATCAGTCCTATGAGGCCAGATAACTATGGCTACACCTTC
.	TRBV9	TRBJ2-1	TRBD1	CASSQGERRNEQFF	TGTGCCAGCAGCCAGGGGGAGCGGCGTAATGAGCAGTTCTTC
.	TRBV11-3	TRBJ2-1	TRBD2	CASSSGLAGGLDEQFF	TGTGCCAGCAGCTCGGGACTAGCGGGGGGGCTAGATGAGCAGTTCTTC
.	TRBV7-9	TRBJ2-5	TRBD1	CASSMKSGTGMETQYF	TGTGCCAGCAGCATGAAATCCGGGACAGGGATGGAGACCCAGTACTTC
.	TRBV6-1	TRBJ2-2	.	CASSERGNTGELFF	TGTGCCAGCAGTGAAAGAGGTAACACCGGGGAGCTGTTTTTT
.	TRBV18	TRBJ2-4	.	CASSPRTGNQRTLAKNIQYF	TGTGCCAGCTCACCACGGACCGGAAATCAGCGGACTCTAGCCAAAAACATTCAGTACTTC
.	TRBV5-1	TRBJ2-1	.	CASSLALTSSGYTTNEQFF	TGCGCCAGCAGCTTGGCCCTAACTTCGAGCGGGTATACTACAAATGAGCAGTTCTTC
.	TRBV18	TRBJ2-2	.	CASGQNTGELFF	TGTGCCAGTGGACAGAACACCGGGGAGCTGTTTTTT
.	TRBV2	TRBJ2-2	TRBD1	CASSEDRTGTGELFF	TGTGCCAGCAGTGAGGACAGGACGGGCACCGGGGAGCTGTTTTTT
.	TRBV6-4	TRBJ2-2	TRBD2	CASSGRVGGELFF	TGTGCCAGCAGCGGGAGGGTCGGCGGGGAGCTGTTTTTT
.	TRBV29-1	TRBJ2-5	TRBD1	CSVDFRGRGETQYF	TGCAGCGTTGATTTCAGGGGGCGCGGGGAGACCCAGTACTTC
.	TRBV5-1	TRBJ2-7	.	CASSPGVSSYEQYF	TGCGCCAGCAGCCCCGGGGTGAGCTCCTACGAGCAGTACTTC
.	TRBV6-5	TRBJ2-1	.	CASRPSGLLYNEQFF	TGTGCCAGCAGGCCCTCAGGACTCCTCTACAATGAGCAGTTCTTC
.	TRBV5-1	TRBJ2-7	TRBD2	CASSFGGTYEQYF	TGCGCCAGCAGCTTCGGGGGGACCTACGAGCAGTACTTC
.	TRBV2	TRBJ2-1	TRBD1	CASTRDRGGNEQFF	TGTGCCAGCACCCGGGACAGGGGCGGCAATGAGCAGTTCTTC
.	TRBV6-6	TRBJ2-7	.	CASSYFPRGEQYF	TGTGCCAGCAGTTACTTCCCTCGGGGCGAGCAGTACTTC
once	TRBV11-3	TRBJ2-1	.	CASSLRAGNNEQFF	TGTGCCAGCAGCTTAAGGGCAGGGAACAATGAGCAGTTCTTC
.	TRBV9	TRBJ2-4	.	CASSGTGAGGRNIQYF	TGTGCCAGCAGCGGGACAGGGGCGGGGGGCCGAAACATTCAGTACTTC
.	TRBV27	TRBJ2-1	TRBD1	CASTSPGTGGSGEQFF	TGTGCCAGCACCTCCCCCGGGACAGGGGGTTCGGGGGAGCAGTTCTTC
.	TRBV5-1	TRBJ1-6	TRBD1	CASSLNFGQGFNSPLHF	TGCGCCAGCAGCTTGAATTTCGGACAGGGGTTCAATTCACCCCTCCACTTT
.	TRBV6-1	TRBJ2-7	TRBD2	CASSETGLAGGVPYEQYF	TGTGCCAGCAGTGAAACGGGACTAGCGGGGGGGGTCCCCTACGAGCAGTACTTC
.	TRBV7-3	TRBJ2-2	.	CASSPDWNTGELFF	TGTGCCAGCAGCCCGGACTGGAACACCGGGGAGCTGTTTTTT